A selection of T cell receptor beta chains follows, all from one sample in a study of cytomegalovirus exposure and HLA in healthy donors. TCRdb's table, derived via immunoSEQ multiplex PCR, lists solely in-frame clones and lacks some. This repertoire shows fewer than 350,000 clones, around nine tenths found once; its top ten account for about 0.9%. Sequencing was performed on PBMCs. Receptors were obtained from a woman aged 18-29 years in good health and CMV-seronegative. Both conserved end residues are part of each CDR3. Fields, in order: J gene, D gene, CDR3 length, V gene, clone size, CDR3 protein, CDR3 DNA. D genes are given only for firm matches. Rows give clone size only sometimes, using once, few, many, or a class for an expanded clone.

J: TRBJ2-5; D: TRBD2; length: 16; V: TRBV28; size: NA; CDR3: CASSTPLLRGQETQYF; DNA: TGTGCCAGCAGTACTCCCCTTTTGCGGGGGCAAGAGACCCAGTACTTC
J: TRBJ2-4; D: NA; length: 17; V: TRBV6-1; size: NA; CDR3: CASSELSIGGSENIQYF; DNA: TGTGCCAGCAGTGAGCTGTCCATCGGGGGTTCCGAAAACATTCAGTACTTC
J: TRBJ2-5; D: NA; length: 14; V: TRBV4-1; size: once; CDR3: CASSRGGFSETQYF; DNA: TGCGCCAGCAGCCGAGGAGGATTCAGCGAGACCCAGTACTTC
J: TRBJ2-5; D: TRBD1; length: 15; V: TRBV28; size: NA; CDR3: CASSAYRGIAETQYF; DNA: TGTGCCAGCAGTGCCTACAGGGGAATAGCGGAGACCCAGTACTTC
J: TRBJ1-1; D: NA; length: 13; V: TRBV7-3; size: NA; CDR3: CASSPRGNTEAFF; DNA: TGTGCCAGCAGCCCGAGAGGTAACACTGAAGCTTTCTTT
J: TRBJ2-1; D: TRBD2; length: 16; V: TRBV7-8; size: NA; CDR3: CASSLHLSGGYNEQFF; DNA: TGTGCCAGCAGTCTCCATTTAAGCGGGGGCTACAATGAGCAGTTCTTC
J: TRBJ1-2; D: NA; length: 13; V: TRBV10-1; size: NA; CDR3: CASTGGAGYGYTF; DNA: TGCGCCAGCACAGGAGGGGCAGGATATGGCTACACCTTC
J: TRBJ1-6; D: TRBD1; length: 14; V: TRBV6-5; size: few; CDR3: CASRQGFYNSPLHF; DNA: TGTGCCAGTAGACAGGGGTTTTATAATTCACCCCTCCACTTT
J: TRBJ1-4; D: NA; length: 15; V: TRBV6-6; size: once; CDR3: CASSSQGRLQEKLFF; DNA: TGTGCCAGCAGCTCACAGGGAAGGTTACAGGAAAAACTGTTTTTT
J: TRBJ2-7; D: NA; length: 14; V: TRBV28; size: NA; CDR3: CASSFSRATYEQYF; DNA: TGTGCCAGCAGTTTCAGCAGGGCCACCTACGAGCAGTACTTC
J: TRBJ1-1; D: NA; length: 14; V: TRBV29-1; size: NA; CDR3: CSVRLGSGNTEAFF; DNA: TGCAGCGTCCGACTCGGGTCCGGTAACACTGAAGCTTTCTTT
J: TRBJ1-6; D: TRBD1; length: 13; V: TRBV10-3; size: NA; CDR3: CAIGTGDISPLHF; DNA: TGTGCCATTGGGACAGGGGACATTTCACCCCTCCACTTT
J: TRBJ1-2; D: NA; length: 14; V: TRBV6-1; size: NA; CDR3: CASSEGWTNYGYTF; DNA: TGTGCCAGCAGTGAAGGGTGGACAAACTATGGCTACACCTTC
J: TRBJ2-7; D: TRBD2; length: 14; V: TRBV6-6; size: NA; CDR3: CASWGLADSYEQYF; DNA: TGTGCCTCTTGGGGACTAGCCGACTCCTACGAGCAGTACTTC
J: TRBJ1-1; D: TRBD1; length: 14; V: TRBV5-4; size: NA; CDR3: CASSADRGGTEAFF; DNA: TGTGCCAGCAGCGCGGACAGGGGAGGCACTGAAGCTTTCTTT
J: TRBJ1-2; D: NA; length: 14; V: TRBV28; size: NA; CDR3: CASYLRGALGGYTF; DNA: TGTGCCAGCTACCTCCGGGGGGCTTTGGGTGGCTACACCTTC
J: TRBJ1-1; D: TRBD1; length: 16; V: TRBV11-2; size: NA; CDR3: CASNLGTGGPNTEAFF; DNA: TGTGCCAGCAACCTTGGGACAGGGGGACCGAACACTGAAGCTTTCTTT
J: TRBJ1-1; D: NA; length: 14; V: TRBV6-5; size: NA; CDR3: CASSSPRYRIEAFF; DNA: TGTGCCAGCAGTTCCCCCAGGTACAGGATCGAAGCTTTCTTT
J: TRBJ2-7; D: NA; length: 14; V: TRBV25-1; size: NA; CDR3: CASSEGVGGFEQYF; DNA: TGTGCCAGCAGTGAAGGAGTCGGGGGTTTCGAGCAGTACTTC
J: TRBJ2-7; D: NA; length: 15; V: TRBV6-6; size: NA; CDR3: CASSYRTGISYEQYF; DNA: TGTGCCAGCAGTTATCGGACTGGTATATCCTACGAGCAGTACTTC
J: TRBJ2-1; D: NA; length: 15; V: TRBV27; size: NA; CDR3: CASSLLPGLPNEQFF; DNA: TGTGCCAGCAGTCTACTTCCGGGACTCCCCAATGAGCAGTTCTTC
J: TRBJ1-2; D: NA; length: 16; V: TRBV30; size: NA; CDR3: CAWSVWYGVGDYGYTF; DNA: TGTGCCTGGAGTGTGTGGTATGGGGTGGGAGACTATGGCTACACCTTC
J: TRBJ2-7; D: NA; length: 14; V: TRBV6-1; size: NA; CDR3: CASSLQGRVNEQYF; DNA: TGTGCCAGCAGTCTACAGGGTAGGGTAAACGAGCAGTACTTC
J: TRBJ2-1; D: NA; length: 14; V: TRBV11-2; size: NA; CDR3: CASSLETGWPGQFF; DNA: TGTGCCAGCAGCTTAGAGACGGGGTGGCCTGGCCAGTTCTTC
J: TRBJ2-5; D: TRBD1; length: 14; V: TRBV11-2; size: NA; CDR3: CASSPGTGQETQYF; DNA: TGTGCCAGCAGCCCCGGGACAGGCCAAGAGACCCAGTACTTC
J: TRBJ2-1; D: TRBD2; length: 15; V: TRBV19; size: NA; CDR3: CASTEAGGFYNEQFF; DNA: TGTGCCAGTACCGAAGCGGGAGGGTTTTACAATGAGCAGTTCTTC
J: TRBJ2-5; D: NA; length: 15; V: TRBV6-6; size: NA; CDR3: CASSPGVPGKETQYF; DNA: TGTGCCAGCAGCCCGGGGGTGCCCGGCAAAGAGACCCAGTACTTC
J: TRBJ2-3; D: TRBD1; length: 14; V: TRBV28; size: few; CDR3: CATRKGAGTDTQYF; DNA: TGTGCCACGCGAAAGGGGGCAGGGACAGATACGCAGTATTTT
J: TRBJ2-3; D: TRBD2; length: 19; V: TRBV9; size: NA; CDR3: CASSVEGTSGRAHTDTQYF; DNA: TGTGCCAGCAGCGTGGAGGGGACTAGCGGGAGGGCCCACACAGATACGCAGTATTTT
J: TRBJ2-1; D: TRBD2; length: 16; V: TRBV11-2; size: NA; CDR3: CASSLRLAGNSNEQFF; DNA: TGTGCCAGCAGCTTACGACTAGCGGGGAATTCCAATGAGCAGTTCTTC
J: TRBJ2-1; D: NA; length: 13; V: TRBV13; size: NA; CDR3: CASSSLRGGEQFF; DNA: TGTGCCAGCAGCTCCCTAAGGGGGGGTGAGCAGTTCTTC
J: TRBJ1-3; D: NA; length: 14; V: TRBV5-6; size: NA; CDR3: CASSFPNSGNTIYF; DNA: TGTGCCAGCAGCTTTCCCAACTCTGGAAACACCATATATTTT
J: TRBJ2-3; D: NA; length: 16; V: TRBV5-6; size: NA; CDR3: CASSSPGHQNTDTQYF; DNA: TGTGCCAGCAGCTCCCCGGGACACCAGAACACAGATACGCAGTATTTT
J: TRBJ2-7; D: TRBD2; length: 17; V: TRBV2; size: NA; CDR3: CASVIGYYSGLVYEQYF; DNA: TGTGCCAGTGTAATTGGTTATTATTCGGGACTAGTCTACGAGCAGTACTTC
J: TRBJ2-1; D: NA; length: 15; V: TRBV2; size: NA; CDR3: CASSVGRGSYNEQFF; DNA: TGTGCCAGCAGTGTTGGGAGGGGGTCCTACAATGAGCAGTTCTTC
J: TRBJ2-7; D: NA; length: 11; V: TRBV11-2; size: NA; CDR3: CASSLVREQYF; DNA: TGTGCCAGCAGCTTAGTTCGCGAGCAGTACTTC
J: TRBJ1-1; D: NA; length: 13; V: TRBV29-1; size: NA; CDR3: CSVRLRLNTEAFF; DNA: TGCAGCGTTCGTTTACGGTTGAACACTGAAGCTTTCTTT
J: TRBJ1-2; D: NA; length: 16; V: TRBV4-3; size: NA; CDR3: CASSQDLGRGGDGYTF; DNA: TGCGCCAGCAGCCAAGATCTAGGCAGGGGTGGGGATGGCTACACCTTC
J: TRBJ1-2; D: TRBD1; length: 16; V: TRBV4-1; size: NA; CDR3: CASRHALRDSPYGYTF; DNA: TGCGCCAGCAGACACGCACTCCGGGACAGTCCCTATGGCTACACCTTC
J: TRBJ2-3; D: TRBD2; length: 14; V: TRBV7-2; size: NA; CDR3: CASSLTSGTDTQYF; DNA: TGTGCCAGCAGCTTAACTAGCGGCACAGATACGCAGTATTTT
J: TRBJ2-7; D: NA; length: 11; V: TRBV28; size: NA; CDR3: CASSFSSEQYF; DNA: TGTGCCAGCAGTTTCTCCAGCGAGCAGTACTTC
J: TRBJ2-7; D: NA; length: 14; V: TRBV9; size: NA; CDR3: CASSPTSQRYEQYF; DNA: TGTGCCAGCAGCCCGACTTCCCAACGCTACGAGCAGTACTTC
J: TRBJ1-1; D: TRBD1; length: 15; V: TRBV6-6; size: NA; CDR3: CASSYGDSGRVEAFF; DNA: TGTGCCAGCAGTTACGGGGACAGTGGACGTGTAGAAGCTTTCTTT
J: TRBJ1-5; D: TRBD1; length: 15; V: TRBV6-1; size: NA; CDR3: CASSWTGGIDQPQHF; DNA: TGTGCCAGCAGTTGGACAGGGGGTATCGATCAGCCCCAGCATTTT
J: TRBJ1-5; D: TRBD1; length: 15; V: TRBV19; size: NA; CDR3: CASSVHRGSNQPQHF; DNA: TGTGCCAGTAGTGTCCACAGGGGTAGCAATCAGCCCCAGCATTTT
J: TRBJ1-6; D: NA; length: 14; V: TRBV10-1; size: NA; CDR3: CASSASTGSSPLHF; DNA: TGCGCCAGTTCTGCAAGTACAGGGAGTTCACCCCTCCACTTT
J: TRBJ2-1; D: NA; length: 16; V: TRBV18; size: NA; CDR3: CASSPPGWTITDEQFF; DNA: TGTGCCAGCTCACCACCGGGGTGGACTATCACCGATGAGCAGTTCTTC
J: TRBJ2-1; D: TRBD1; length: 14; V: TRBV19; size: NA; CDR3: CASSYRGRGNEQFF; DNA: TGTGCCAGTAGTTACAGGGGGCGCGGGAATGAGCAGTTCTTC
J: TRBJ1-6; D: NA; length: 17; V: TRBV28; size: NA; CDR3: CASSLGFGGPGNSPLHF; DNA: TGTGCCAGCAGTTTGGGTTTCGGGGGGCCGGGGAATTCACCCCTCCACTTT
J: TRBJ1-1; D: NA; length: 16; V: TRBV7-2; size: NA; CDR3: CASSLVGGLGNTEAFF; DNA: TGTGCCAGCAGCTTAGTCGGGGGGCTGGGGAACACTGAAGCTTTCTTT
J: TRBJ1-1; D: NA; length: 15; V: TRBV6-1; size: NA; CDR3: CASSELGRRNTEAFF; DNA: TGTGCCAGCAGTGAACTCGGCCGGAGGAACACTGAAGCTTTCTTT
J: TRBJ1-1; D: NA; length: 13; V: TRBV4-1; size: NA; CDR3: CASSHELNTEAFF; DNA: TGCGCCAGCAGCCACGAGCTGAACACTGAAGCTTTCTTT
J: TRBJ2-3; D: NA; length: 14; V: TRBV4-1; size: NA; CDR3: CASSQLLALDTQYF; DNA: TGCGCCAGCAGCCAACTGCTAGCTCTTGATACGCAGTATTTT